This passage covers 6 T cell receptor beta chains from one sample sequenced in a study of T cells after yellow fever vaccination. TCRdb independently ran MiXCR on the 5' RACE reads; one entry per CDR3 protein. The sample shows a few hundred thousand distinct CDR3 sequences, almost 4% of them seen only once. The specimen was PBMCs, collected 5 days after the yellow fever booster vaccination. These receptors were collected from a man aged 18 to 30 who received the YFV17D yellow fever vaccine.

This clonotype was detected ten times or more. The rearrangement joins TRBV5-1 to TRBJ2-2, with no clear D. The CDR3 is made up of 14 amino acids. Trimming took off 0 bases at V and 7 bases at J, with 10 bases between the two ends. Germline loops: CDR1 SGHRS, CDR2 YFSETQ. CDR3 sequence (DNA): TGCGCCAGCAGCTTGGGCATGTCGGGCGGGGAGCTGTTTTTT. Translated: CASSLGMSGGELFF.

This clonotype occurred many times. DNA for the CDR3: TGTGCCAGCAGCAACAGGGGAGATGAGCAGTTCTTC. Translating gives CASSNRGDEQFF. The rearrangement joins TRBV6-4 to TRBJ2-1; 7 nucleotides match TRBD1. There are 12 residues in the CDR3. V lost 6 bases, J lost 8 bases, and 4 bases stayed unmatched. Germline-derived CDR1 and CDR2 are MRHNA and SNTAGT.

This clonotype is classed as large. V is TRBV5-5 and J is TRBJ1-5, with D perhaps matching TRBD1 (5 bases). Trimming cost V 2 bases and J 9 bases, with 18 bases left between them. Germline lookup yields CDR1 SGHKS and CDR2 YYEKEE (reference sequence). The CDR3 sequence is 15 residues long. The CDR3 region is CASSLYRDSPRPQHF. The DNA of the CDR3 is TGTGCCAGCAGCTTATACCGGGACTCCCCCAGGCCCCAGCATTTT.

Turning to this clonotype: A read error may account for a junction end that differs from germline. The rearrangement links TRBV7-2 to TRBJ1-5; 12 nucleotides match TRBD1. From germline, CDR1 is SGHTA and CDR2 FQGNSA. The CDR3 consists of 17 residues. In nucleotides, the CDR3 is TGTGCCAACAGCCAATCCGGGACAGGGGGCCTTGGACAGCCCCAGCATTTT. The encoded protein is CANSQSGTGGLGQPQHF.

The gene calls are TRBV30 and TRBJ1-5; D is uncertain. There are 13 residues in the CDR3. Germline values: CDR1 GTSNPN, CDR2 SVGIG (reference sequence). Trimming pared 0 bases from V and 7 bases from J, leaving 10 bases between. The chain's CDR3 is CAWSVLSGQPQHF. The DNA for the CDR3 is TGTGCCTGGAGTGTACTCTCGGGACAGCCCCAGCATTTT.

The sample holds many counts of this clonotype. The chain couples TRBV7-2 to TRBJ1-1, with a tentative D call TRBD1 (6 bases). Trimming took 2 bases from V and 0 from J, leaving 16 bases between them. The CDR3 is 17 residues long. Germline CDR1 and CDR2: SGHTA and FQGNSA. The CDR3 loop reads CASSLLWGQGVNTEAFF. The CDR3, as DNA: TGTGCCAGCAGCTTATTATGGGGGCAGGGCGTGAACACTGAAGCTTTCTTT.